This T cell receptor (beta chain) was retrieved from a study of blood T cells in healthy people across ages. Whole-study results and caveats: Roughly linearly, TCR beta diversity per million T cells fell as age increased.

For the second PCR, which ran for roughly 7 to 11 cycles, a sample-barcoded 5' primer and a J-beta primer mix were used. MiXCR was run by TCRdb on the 5' RACE reads, yielding one entry per CDR3 protein. Of 1.6 million or so distinct CDR3 sequences in the sample, around 36% were seen once. Comments on this clonotype: Its specificity is not known.

The ends lost 2 bases at V and 3 bases at J; junction bases unmatched: 6. The germline gives CDR1 SEHNR, CDR2 FQNEAQ (reference sequence). The CDR3 extends over 15 amino acids. This receptor was identified in a woman aged 30 to 39 in good health. The sequenced sample consisted of blood. The chain uses TRBV7-9 and TRBJ1-2; 7 bases map to TRBD1. In nucleotides, the CDR3 is TGTGCCAGCAGCTTATCGACAGGGATTGACTATGGCTACACCTTC. Protein: CASSLSTGIDYGYTF.